The TCR beta chain under discussion was sequenced for a study of cytomegalovirus exposure and HLA in healthy donors. V lost 0 bases and J lost 5; bases outside the gene matches: 2. Looked up from germline, CDR1 is SGHRS and CDR2 is YFSETQ. The CDR3 has 14 residues. Study conclusions and caveats: The study had only CMV serostatus as immune exposure information.

PCR involved 60 Vbeta and 13 Jbeta primers. Measured with immunoSEQ multiplex PCR; TCRdb has only the in-frame clones, and not every one. This sample has 130,000 to 150,000 clones; about four fifths occur once, and the top ten carry roughly 3%. With regard to this clone: What it binds is not known.

The specimen was PBMCs. The receptor comes from a male donor in good health and CMV-seronegative. The rearrangement joins TRBV5-1 to TRBJ1-2; TRBD1 matches 9 bases. In DNA, the CDR3 is TGCGCCAGCAGCTTGGGGGACAGGGAATATGGCTACACCTTC. Amino acid sequence: CASSLGDREYGYTF. Full variable domain (rest looked up from reference TRBV5-1 and TRBJ1-2): KAGVTQTPRYLIKTRGQQVTLSCSPISGHRSVSWYQQTPGQGLQFLFEYFSETQRNKGNFPGRFSGRQFSNSRSEMNVSTLELGDSALYLCASSLGDREYGYTFGSGTRLTVV.